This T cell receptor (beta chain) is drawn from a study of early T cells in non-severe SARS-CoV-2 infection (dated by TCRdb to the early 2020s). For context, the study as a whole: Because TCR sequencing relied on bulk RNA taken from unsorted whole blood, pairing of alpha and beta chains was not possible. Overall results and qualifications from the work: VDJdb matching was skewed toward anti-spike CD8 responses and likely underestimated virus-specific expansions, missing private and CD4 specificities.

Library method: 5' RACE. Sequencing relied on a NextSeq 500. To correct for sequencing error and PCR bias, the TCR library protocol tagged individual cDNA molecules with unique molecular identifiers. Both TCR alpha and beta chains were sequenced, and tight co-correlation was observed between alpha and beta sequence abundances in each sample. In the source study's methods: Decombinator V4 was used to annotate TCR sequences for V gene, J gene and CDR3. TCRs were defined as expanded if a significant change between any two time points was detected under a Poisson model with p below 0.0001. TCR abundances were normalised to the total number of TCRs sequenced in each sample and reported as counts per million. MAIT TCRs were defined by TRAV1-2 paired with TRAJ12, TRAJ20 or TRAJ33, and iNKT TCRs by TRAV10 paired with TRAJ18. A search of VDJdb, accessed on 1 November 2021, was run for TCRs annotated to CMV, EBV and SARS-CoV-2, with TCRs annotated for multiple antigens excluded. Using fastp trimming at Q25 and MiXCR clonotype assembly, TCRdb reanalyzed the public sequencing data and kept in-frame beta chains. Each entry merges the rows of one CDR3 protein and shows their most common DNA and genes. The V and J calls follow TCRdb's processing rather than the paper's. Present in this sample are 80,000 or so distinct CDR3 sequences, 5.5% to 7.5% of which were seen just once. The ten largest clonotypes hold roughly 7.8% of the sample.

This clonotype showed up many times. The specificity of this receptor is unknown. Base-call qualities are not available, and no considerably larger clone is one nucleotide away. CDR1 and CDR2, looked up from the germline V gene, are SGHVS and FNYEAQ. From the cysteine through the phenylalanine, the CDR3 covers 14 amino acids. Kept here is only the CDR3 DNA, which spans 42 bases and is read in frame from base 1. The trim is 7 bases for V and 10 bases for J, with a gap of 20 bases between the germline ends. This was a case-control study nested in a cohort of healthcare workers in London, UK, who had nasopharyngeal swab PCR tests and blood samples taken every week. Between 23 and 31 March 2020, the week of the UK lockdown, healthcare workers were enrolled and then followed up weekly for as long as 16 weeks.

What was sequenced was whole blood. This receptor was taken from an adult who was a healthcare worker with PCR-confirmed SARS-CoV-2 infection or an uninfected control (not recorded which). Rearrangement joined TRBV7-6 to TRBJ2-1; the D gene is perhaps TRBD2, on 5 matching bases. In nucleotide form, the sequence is TGTGCCAGCACCCAAAGTCGGGGAAGTAGCGAGCAGTTCTTC. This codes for CASTQSRGSSEQFF.